This T cell receptor beta chain emerged from a study of T-cell memory formation after mild COVID-19. Overall study: In these data, TCR clusters were largely donor specific.

Sample barcodes and UMIs were carried by the TCR alpha and TCR beta cDNA libraries that 5'RACE generated with constant-segment primers. TCRdb reanalysed the 5' RACE reads using MiXCR and keeps one entry per CDR3 protein. The table includes roughly 370,000 distinct CDR3 sequences, about a sixth detected once. Overall study findings and caveats: CD4+ bias marked clones expanding day 15 to 37, unlike balanced contracting clones. CD4+ contracting clones were found mainly in CM and EM, and CD8+ ones in EMRA.

This clonotype came up a few times. Antigen specificity is unknown. The CDR3 totals 16 residues. Germline V gene data show CDR1 as SGHRS and CDR2 as YFSETQ. V lost 1 base and J 1 base, leaving 14 bases between the germline ends. The rearrangement links TRBV5-1 to TRBJ1-1; D gene unclear. Sequenced: PBMCs or a T cell subset sorted from them (not recorded which). The sequence was obtained from a man aged 18 to 29 who had mild COVID-19 (a few samples of this study predate the infection). Cell type and time point are not known. DNA for the CDR3: TGCGCCAGCAGCTTGACCGCGGGCCTAACGAACACTGAAGCTTTCTTT. As protein: CASSLTAGLTNTEAFF.